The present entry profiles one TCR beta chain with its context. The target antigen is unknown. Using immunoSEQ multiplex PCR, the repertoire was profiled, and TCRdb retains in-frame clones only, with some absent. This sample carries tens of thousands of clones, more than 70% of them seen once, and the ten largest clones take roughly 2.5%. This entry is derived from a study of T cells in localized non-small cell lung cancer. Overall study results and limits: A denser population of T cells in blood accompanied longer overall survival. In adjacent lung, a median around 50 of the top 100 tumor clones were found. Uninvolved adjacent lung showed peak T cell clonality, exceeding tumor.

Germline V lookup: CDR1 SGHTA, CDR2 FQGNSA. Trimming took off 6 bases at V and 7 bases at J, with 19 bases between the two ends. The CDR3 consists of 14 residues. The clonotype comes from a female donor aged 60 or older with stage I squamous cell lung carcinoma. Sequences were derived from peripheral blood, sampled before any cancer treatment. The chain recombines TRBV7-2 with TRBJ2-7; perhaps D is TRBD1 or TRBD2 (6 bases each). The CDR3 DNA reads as TGTGCCAGCAGTCAAAAGGGTAGGGGGGAAGAGCAGTACTTC. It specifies CASSQKGRGEEQYF.